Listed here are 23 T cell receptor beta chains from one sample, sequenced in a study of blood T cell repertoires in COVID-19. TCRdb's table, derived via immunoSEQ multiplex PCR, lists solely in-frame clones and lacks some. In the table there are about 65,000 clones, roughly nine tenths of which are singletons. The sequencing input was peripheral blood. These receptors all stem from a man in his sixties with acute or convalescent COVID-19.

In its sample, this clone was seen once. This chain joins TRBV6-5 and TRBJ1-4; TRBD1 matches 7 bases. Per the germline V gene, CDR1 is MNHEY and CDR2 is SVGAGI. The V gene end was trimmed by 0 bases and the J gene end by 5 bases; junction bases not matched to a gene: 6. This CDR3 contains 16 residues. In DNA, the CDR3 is TGTGCCAGCAGTTACTCGGGACAGATAAAGAATGAAAAACTGTTTTTT. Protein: CASSYSGQIKNEKLFF.

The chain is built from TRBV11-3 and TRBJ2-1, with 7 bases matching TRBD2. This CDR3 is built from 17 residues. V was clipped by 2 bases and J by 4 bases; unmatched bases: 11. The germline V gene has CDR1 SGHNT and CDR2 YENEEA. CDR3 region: CASSLFSGGGVYNEQFF. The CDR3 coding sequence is TGTGCCAGCAGCTTATTTTCAGGCGGGGGAGTGTACAATGAGCAGTTCTTC.

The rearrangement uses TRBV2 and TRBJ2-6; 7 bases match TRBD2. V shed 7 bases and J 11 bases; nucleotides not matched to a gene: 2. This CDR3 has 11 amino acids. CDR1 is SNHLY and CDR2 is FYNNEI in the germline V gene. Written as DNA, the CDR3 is TGTGCCAGCAACCGGGAGGACGTCCTGACTTTC. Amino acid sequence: CASNREDVLTF.

CDR3 sequence reads: CASSLIPGQETQYF. The CDR3, as DNA: TGTGCCAGCAGCTTAATCCCAGGGCAAGAGACCCAGTACTTC. The chain links TRBV7-7 to TRBJ2-5; TRBD1 is a possible D gene (5 bases). Per germline, CDR1 SSHAT and CDR2 FNYEAQ (reference sequence). V shed 2 bases and J shed 2 bases, with 9 bases lying between them. CDR3 size: 14 residues.

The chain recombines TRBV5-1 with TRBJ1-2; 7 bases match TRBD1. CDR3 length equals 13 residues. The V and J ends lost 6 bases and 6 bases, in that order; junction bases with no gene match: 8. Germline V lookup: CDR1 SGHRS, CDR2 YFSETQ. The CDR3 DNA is TGCGCCAGCAAGGGGGCTTGGCAGGATGGCTACACCTTC. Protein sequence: CASKGAWQDGYTF. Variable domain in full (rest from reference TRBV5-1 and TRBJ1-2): KAGVTQTPRYLIKTRGQQVTLSCSPISGHRSVSWYQQTPGQGLQFLFEYFSETQRNKGNFPGRFSGRQFSNSRSEMNVSTLELGDSALYLCASKGAWQDGYTFGSGTRLTVV.

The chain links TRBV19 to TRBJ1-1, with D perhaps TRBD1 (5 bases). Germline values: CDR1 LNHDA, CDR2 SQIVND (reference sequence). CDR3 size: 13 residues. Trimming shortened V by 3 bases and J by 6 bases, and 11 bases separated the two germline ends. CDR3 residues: CASSIGTIPEAFF. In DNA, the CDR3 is TGTGCCAGTAGTATTGGGACTATACCTGAAGCTTTCTTT.

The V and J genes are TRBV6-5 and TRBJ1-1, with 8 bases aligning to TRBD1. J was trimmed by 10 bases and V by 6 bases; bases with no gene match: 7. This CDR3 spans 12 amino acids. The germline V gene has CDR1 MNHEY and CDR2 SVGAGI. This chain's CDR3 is CASSSPTGGAFF. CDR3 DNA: TGTGCCAGCAGCTCTCCCACAGGGGGAGCTTTCTTT.

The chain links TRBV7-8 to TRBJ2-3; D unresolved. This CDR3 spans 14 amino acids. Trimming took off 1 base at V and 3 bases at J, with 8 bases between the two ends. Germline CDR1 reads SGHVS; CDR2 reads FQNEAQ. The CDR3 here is CASSLGVTTDTQYF. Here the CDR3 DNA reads TGTGCCAGCAGCTTAGGAGTCACTACAGATACGCAGTATTTT. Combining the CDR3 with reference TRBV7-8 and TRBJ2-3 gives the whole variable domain GAGVSQSPRYKVAKRGQDVALRCDPISGHVSLFWYQQALGQGPEFLTYFQNEAQLDKSGLPSDRFFAERPEGSVSTLKIQRTQQEDSAVYLCASSLGVTTDTQYFGPGTRLTVL.

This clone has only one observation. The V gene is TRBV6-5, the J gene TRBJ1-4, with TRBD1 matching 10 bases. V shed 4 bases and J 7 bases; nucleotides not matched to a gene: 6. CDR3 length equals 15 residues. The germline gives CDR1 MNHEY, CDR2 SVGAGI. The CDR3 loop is CASSSPGQGSEKLFF. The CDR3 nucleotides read TGTGCCAGCAGTTCACCGGGACAGGGGAGTGAAAAACTGTTTTTT.

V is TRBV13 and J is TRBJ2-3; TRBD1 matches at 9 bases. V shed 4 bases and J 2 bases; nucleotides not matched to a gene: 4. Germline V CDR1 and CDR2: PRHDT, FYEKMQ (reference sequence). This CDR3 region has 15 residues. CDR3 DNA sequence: TGTGCCAGCAGCTCCCGGGACAGGGCCACAGATACGCAGTATTTT. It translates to CASSSRDRATDTQYF.

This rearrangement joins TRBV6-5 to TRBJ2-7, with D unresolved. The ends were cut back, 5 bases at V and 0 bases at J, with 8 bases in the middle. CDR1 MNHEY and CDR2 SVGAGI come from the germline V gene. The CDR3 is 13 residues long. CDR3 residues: CASSRGSSYEQYF. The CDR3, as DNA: TGTGCCAGCAGTCGCGGATCCTCCTACGAGCAGTACTTC.

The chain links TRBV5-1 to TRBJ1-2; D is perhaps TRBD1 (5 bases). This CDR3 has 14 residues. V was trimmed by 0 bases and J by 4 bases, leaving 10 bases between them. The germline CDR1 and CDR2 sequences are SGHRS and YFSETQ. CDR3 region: CASSLGQGGYGYTF. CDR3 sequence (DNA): TGCGCCAGCAGCTTGGGGCAGGGAGGCTATGGCTACACCTTC.

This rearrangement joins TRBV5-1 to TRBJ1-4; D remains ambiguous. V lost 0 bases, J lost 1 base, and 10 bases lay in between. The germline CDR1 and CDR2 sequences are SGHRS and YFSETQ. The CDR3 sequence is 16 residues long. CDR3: CASSLGFGETNEKLFF. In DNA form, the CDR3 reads TGCGCCAGCAGCTTGGGATTCGGGGAAACTAATGAAAAACTGTTTTTT.

DNA of the CDR3: TGTGCCAGCAGCTTAGGCGAGGGTCCCTATGGCTACACCTTC. Translation gives CASSLGEGPYGYTF. V gene TRBV7-9 combines with J gene TRBJ1-2; D gene ambiguous. Germline V gene sequence: CDR1 SEHNR, CDR2 FQNEAQ (reference sequence). The CDR3 extends over 14 amino acids. V was shortened by 1 base and J by 4 bases, with 10 bases between the two germline ends.

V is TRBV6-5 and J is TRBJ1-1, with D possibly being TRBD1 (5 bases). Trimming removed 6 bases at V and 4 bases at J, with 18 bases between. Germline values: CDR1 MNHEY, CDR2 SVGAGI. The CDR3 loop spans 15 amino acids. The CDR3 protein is CASRQDIRGTTEAFF. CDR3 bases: TGTGCCAGCAGACAGGACATCCGGGGGACCACTGAAGCTTTCTTT.

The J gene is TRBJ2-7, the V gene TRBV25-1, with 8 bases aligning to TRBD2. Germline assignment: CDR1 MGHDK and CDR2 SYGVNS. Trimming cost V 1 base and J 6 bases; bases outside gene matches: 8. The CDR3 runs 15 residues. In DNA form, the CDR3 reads TGTGCCAGCAGTGAATCACGCGGGGGGAGAACCGAGCAGTACTTC. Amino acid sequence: CASSESRGGRTEQYF.

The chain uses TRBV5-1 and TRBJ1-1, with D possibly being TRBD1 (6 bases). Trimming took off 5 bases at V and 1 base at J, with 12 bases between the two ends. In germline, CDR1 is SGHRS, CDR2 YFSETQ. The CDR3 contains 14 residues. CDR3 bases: TGCGCCAGCAGGCCCGGGACATCGAACACTGAAGCTTTCTTT. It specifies CASRPGTSNTEAFF. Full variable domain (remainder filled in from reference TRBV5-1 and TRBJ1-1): KAGVTQTPRYLIKTRGQQVTLSCSPISGHRSVSWYQQTPGQGLQFLFEYFSETQRNKGNFPGRFSGRQFSNSRSEMNVSTLELGDSALYLCASRPGTSNTEAFFGQGTRLTVV.

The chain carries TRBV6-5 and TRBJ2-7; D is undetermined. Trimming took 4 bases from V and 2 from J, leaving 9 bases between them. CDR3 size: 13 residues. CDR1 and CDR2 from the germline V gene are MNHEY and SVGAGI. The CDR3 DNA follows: TGTGCCAGCAGTTCCGGGTTACCCTACGAGCAGTACTTC. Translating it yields CASSSGLPYEQYF.

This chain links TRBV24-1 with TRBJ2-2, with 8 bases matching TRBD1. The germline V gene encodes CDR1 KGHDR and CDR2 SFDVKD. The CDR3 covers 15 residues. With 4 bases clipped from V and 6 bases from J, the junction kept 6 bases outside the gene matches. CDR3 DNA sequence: TGTGCCACCAGTGACCCGGGACAGGAGCCCGGGGAGCTGTTTTTT. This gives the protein CATSDPGQEPGELFF.

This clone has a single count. CDR3 sequence reads: CASSRGVPSGNTIYF. In nucleotides, the CDR3 is TGTGCCAGCAGCCGGGGGGTCCCCTCTGGAAACACCATATATTTT. The chain recombines TRBV3-1 (or the pseudogene TRBV3-2) with TRBJ1-3, with TRBD1 as a possible D gene (5 bases). The CDR3 is made up of 15 amino acids. V lost 4 bases and J 0 bases, leaving 10 bases between the germline ends. Germline V gene lookup returns CDR1 LGHDT and CDR2 YNNKEL (reference sequence).

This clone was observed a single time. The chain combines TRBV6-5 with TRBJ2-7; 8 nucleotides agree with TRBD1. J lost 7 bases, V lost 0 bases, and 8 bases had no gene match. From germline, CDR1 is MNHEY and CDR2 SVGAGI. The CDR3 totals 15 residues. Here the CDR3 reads CASSYSTGAAREQYF. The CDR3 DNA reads TGTGCCAGCAGTTACTCGACAGGGGCCGCGCGGGAGCAGTACTTC.

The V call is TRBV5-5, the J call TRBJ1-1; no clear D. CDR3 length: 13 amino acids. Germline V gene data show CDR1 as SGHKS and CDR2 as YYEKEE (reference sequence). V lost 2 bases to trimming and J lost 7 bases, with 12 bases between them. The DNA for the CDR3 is TGTGCCAGCAGCTTCCGGCAGGCGAGTGAAGCTTTCTTT. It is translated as CASSFRQASEAFF.

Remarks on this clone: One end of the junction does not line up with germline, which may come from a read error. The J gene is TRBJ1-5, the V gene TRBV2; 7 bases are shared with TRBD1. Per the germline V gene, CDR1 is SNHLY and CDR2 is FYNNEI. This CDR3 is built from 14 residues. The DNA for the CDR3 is TGTGTCAGCAGTCAGGGGGTCGGAAATCAGCCCCAGCATTTT. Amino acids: CVSSQGVGNQPQHF.